Listed here are 20 T cell receptor beta chains from one sample, sequenced in a study of blood T cell repertoires in COVID-19. The table came from immunoSEQ multiplex PCR; TCRdb's copy has only in-frame clones and leaves some out. This sample has about 180,000 clones, with about 81% found just once. Sequencing input: peripheral blood. All receptors derive from a woman older than 75 with COVID-19, enrolled during active disease.

The chain uses TRBV5-4 and TRBJ2-3; D is unresolved. Germline V gives CDR1 SGHNT, CDR2 YYREEE (reference sequence). The ends were cut back, 4 bases at V and 4 bases at J, with 7 bases in the middle. The CDR3 is made up of 12 amino acids. DNA for the CDR3: TGTGCCAGCAGCCCCTCCCCAGATACGCAGTATTTT. It codes for CASSPSPDTQYF.

This chain uses TRBV7-2 with TRBJ2-7, with 12 bases fitting TRBD2. Germline CDR1 SGHTA, CDR2 FQGNSA. The CDR3 is 16 amino acids. The V segment lost 2 bases and the J segment 3 bases; nucleotides outside the gene matches: 5. The CDR3 DNA is TGTGCCAGCAGCTTATCTAGCGGGGGGGTTTTCTACGAGCAGTACTTC. Residues: CASSLSSGGVFYEQYF.

This chain links TRBV5-6 with TRBJ1-5, with 10 bases identical to TRBD1. V was clipped by 2 bases and J by 7 bases; unmatched bases: 3. Germline-derived CDR1 and CDR2 are SGHDT and YYEEEE. The CDR3 runs 14 residues. The CDR3 DNA is TGTGCCAGCAGCTTCGGGACAGGGGAGCAGCCCCAGCATTTT. This translates into CASSFGTGEQPQHF.

V gene TRBV5-1 combines with J gene TRBJ2-7; weak D call: TRBD1 (6 bases). This CDR3 spans 19 amino acids. The germline V gene has CDR1 SGHRS and CDR2 YFSETQ. V lost 0 bases to trimming and J lost 5 bases, with 27 bases between them. The CDR3 DNA sequence: TGCGCCAGCAGCTTGGCCCCGGGAACAGGGAAGGGCCTACGGGACGAGCAGTACTTC. Translation gives CASSLAPGTGKGLRDEQYF.

J is TRBJ1-3 and V is TRBV4-1; D may be TRBD1 (6 bases). This CDR3 is 15 amino acids long. Germline CDR1 is MGHRA and CDR2 is YSYEKL. V dropped 5 bases and J dropped 0 bases, with 11 bases sitting between them. CDR3: CASSYGQRSGNTIYF. The CDR3 DNA reads TGCGCCAGCAGCTACGGACAGCGCTCTGGAAACACCATATATTTT.

The rearrangement links TRBV5-1 to TRBJ2-7; 11 bases agree with TRBD2. Per the germline V gene, CDR1 is SGHRS and CDR2 is YFSETQ. This CDR3 has 16 amino acids. V lost 0 bases, J lost 2 bases, and 4 bases stayed unmatched. The chain's CDR3 is CASSLGLAGLAYEQYF. The CDR3 bases are TGCGCCAGCAGCTTGGGACTAGCGGGACTTGCCTACGAGCAGTACTTC. Variable domain in full (rest from reference TRBV5-1 and TRBJ2-7): KAGVTQTPRYLIKTRGQQVTLSCSPISGHRSVSWYQQTPGQGLQFLFEYFSETQRNKGNFPGRFSGRQFSNSRSEMNVSTLELGDSALYLCASSLGLAGLAYEQYFGPGTRLTVT.

The chain has TRBV6-5 and TRBJ2-1; 7 bases agree with TRBD1. This CDR3 is built from 15 residues. V gave up 7 bases and J gave up 9 bases; unmatched junction bases: 15. The germline V gene encodes CDR1 MNHEY and CDR2 SVGAGI. CDR3 sequence: CASNALTGAAGEQFF. For the CDR3, the DNA is TGTGCCAGCAACGCCCTCACAGGGGCGGCGGGTGAGCAGTTCTTC.

The chain uses TRBV19 and TRBJ2-1, with 7 bases that match TRBD2. The CDR3 spans 14 residues. V shed 2 bases and J 6 bases; nucleotides not matched to a gene: 4. Germline lookup yields CDR1 LNHDA and CDR2 SQIVND (reference sequence). This CDR3 is CASSISSGLNEQFF. The CDR3 region has the DNA TGTGCCAGTAGTATAAGTAGCGGGCTCAATGAGCAGTTCTTC.

The DNA of the CDR3 is TGTGCCAGCAGCTCCCTATGGCTTCTAGCGGAAACTTACGAGCAGTACTTC. The encoded protein is CASSSLWLLAETYEQYF. The chain employs TRBV7-2 and TRBJ2-7; 7 positions match TRBD2. The CDR3 is 17 residues long. In germline, CDR1 is SGHTA, CDR2 FQGNSA. V lost 4 bases and J lost 4; bases outside the gene matches: 16.

The rearrangement joins TRBV19 to TRBJ2-3; possible D gene TRBD2, 5 bases. V was cut by 3 bases and J by 0 bases, with 10 bases left in between. Germline V gene sequence: CDR1 LNHDA, CDR2 SQIVND (reference sequence). CDR3 size: 15 residues. CDR3: CASSMAAASTDTQYF. CDR3 nucleotides: TGTGCCAGTAGTATGGCAGCGGCTAGCACAGATACGCAGTATTTT. Drawing the rest from reference TRBV19 and TRBJ2-3, the complete variable domain is DGGITQSPKYLFRKEGQNVTLSCEQNLNHDAMYWYRQDPGQGLRLIYYSQIVNDFQKGDIAEGYSVSREKKESFPLTVTSAQKNPTAFYLCASSMAAASTDTQYFGPGTRLTVL.

This clone showed up just a few times. V is TRBV10-3 and J is TRBJ1-4; D ambiguous. From germline, CDR1 is ENHRY and CDR2 SYGVKD. The CDR3 loop spans 15 amino acids. The V and J ends lost 0 bases and 0 bases respectively, with 5 bases between them. CDR3 bases: TGTGCCATCAGTGAGTCGTTAGCAACTAATGAAAAACTGTTTTTT. Residues: CAISESLATNEKLFF.

CDR3 amino acids: CASSPYVGGAGETQYF. In DNA form, the CDR3 reads TGTGCCAGCAGCCCGTACGTAGGGGGGGCCGGGGAGACCCAGTACTTC. The chain combines TRBV27 with TRBJ2-5; tentative D call: TRBD2 (7 bases). Germline CDR1 MNHEY, CDR2 SMNVEV (reference sequence). The CDR3 extends over 16 amino acids. Trimming took 6 bases from V and 5 from J, leaving 22 bases between them.

The chain combines TRBV6-2 or TRBV6-3 with TRBJ2-7; 11 bases agree with TRBD2. Per the germline V gene, CDR1 is MNHEY and CDR2 is SVGEGT. The V segment lost 2 bases and the J segment 4 bases; nucleotides outside the gene matches: 13. The CDR3 length is 18 residues. The chain's CDR3 is CASSYLRPGTSGGYEQYF. The CDR3 DNA reads as TGTGCCAGCAGTTACCTACGCCCCGGGACTAGCGGCGGTTACGAGCAGTACTTC.

J is TRBJ1-5 and V is TRBV30; perhaps TRBD1 as D (6 bases). The CDR3 length is 13 residues. Trimming shortened V by 1 base and J by 4 bases, and 8 bases separated the two germline ends. Germline CDR1 GTSNPN, CDR2 SVGIG (reference sequence). The CDR3 DNA sequence: TGTGCCTGGAGTGCTCAGGGGAATCAGCCCCAGCATTTT. It translates to CAWSAQGNQPQHF.

This clone was observed a few times. The chain employs TRBV5-1 and TRBJ2-3, with D uncertain. The CDR3 runs to 15 residues. CDR1 and CDR2 from the germline V gene are SGHRS and YFSETQ. V dropped 1 base and J dropped 6 bases, with 15 bases sitting between them. In DNA form, the CDR3 reads TGCGCCAGCAGCTTGCTGATCCAGGCCGCCGATACGCAGTATTTT. It yields the protein CASSLLIQAADTQYF. Variable domain in full (rest from reference TRBV5-1 and TRBJ2-3): KAGVTQTPRYLIKTRGQQVTLSCSPISGHRSVSWYQQTPGQGLQFLFEYFSETQRNKGNFPGRFSGRQFSNSRSEMNVSTLELGDSALYLCASSLLIQAADTQYFGPGTRLTVL.

This chain links TRBV5-1 with TRBJ2-6, with D perhaps TRBD1 (5 bases). There are 19 residues in the CDR3. The germline V gene encodes CDR1 SGHRS and CDR2 YFSETQ. With 1 base removed from V and 0 bases from J, the gap between germline ends came to 17 bases. The CDR3 here is CASSLFPQGTLSGANVLTF. The CDR3 DNA sequence: TGCGCCAGCAGCTTGTTTCCGCAGGGAACACTCTCTGGGGCCAACGTCCTGACTTTC.

The chain recombines TRBV28 with TRBJ1-1; tentatively, D is TRBD1 (5 bases). Trimming cost V 6 bases and J 7 bases, with 12 bases left between them. Germline V gives CDR1 MDHEN, CDR2 SYDVKM. The CDR3 has 12 amino acids. CDR3 amino acids: CASRYRPSEAFF. As DNA, the CDR3 is TGTGCCAGCAGGTACAGGCCCAGTGAAGCTTTCTTT.

The chain links TRBV9 to TRBJ2-7; tentatively, D is TRBD1 (5 bases). The germline V gene encodes CDR1 SGDLS and CDR2 YYNGEE. This CDR3 is 14 amino acids long. V lost 9 bases to trimming and J lost 3 bases, with 19 bases between them. The CDR3 DNA follows: TGTGCCAACTTGGGGCGGATAATTAGCTACGAGCAGTACTTC. Its translation is CANLGRIISYEQYF.

The chain uses TRBV2 and TRBJ2-1; TRBD2 matches 8 bases. The V gene's germline CDR1 is SNHLY and CDR2 FYNNEI. J lost 5 bases, V lost 2 bases, and 5 bases had no gene match. CDR3 length: 15 amino acids. The DNA of the CDR3 is TGTGCCAGCAGTGAACGGACTAGCCGGGACAATGAGCAGTTCTTC. Protein: CASSERTSRDNEQFF.

The gene calls are TRBV19 and TRBJ1-2, with D maybe TRBD1 (6 bases). CDR3 size: 13 residues. Germline values: CDR1 LNHDA, CDR2 SQIVND (reference sequence). V was clipped by 5 bases and J by 4 bases, with 11 bases between them. In DNA, the CDR3 is TGTGCCAGTAGTCCGGACAGTAGCTATGGCTACACCTTC. It specifies CASSPDSSYGYTF.